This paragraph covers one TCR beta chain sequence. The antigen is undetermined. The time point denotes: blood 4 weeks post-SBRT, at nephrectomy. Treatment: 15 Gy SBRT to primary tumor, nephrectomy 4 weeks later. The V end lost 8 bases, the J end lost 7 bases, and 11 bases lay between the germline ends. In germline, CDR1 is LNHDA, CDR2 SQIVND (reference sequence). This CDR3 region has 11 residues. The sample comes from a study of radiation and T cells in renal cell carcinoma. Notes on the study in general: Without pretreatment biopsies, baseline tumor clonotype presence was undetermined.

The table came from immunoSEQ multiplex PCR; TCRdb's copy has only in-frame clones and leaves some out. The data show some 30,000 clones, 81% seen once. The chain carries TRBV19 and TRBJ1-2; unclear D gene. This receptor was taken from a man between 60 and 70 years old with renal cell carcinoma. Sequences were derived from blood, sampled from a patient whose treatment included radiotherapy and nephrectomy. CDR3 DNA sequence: TGTGCCAGTGTCCCGGGAGGTGGCTACACCTTC. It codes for CASVPGGGYTF. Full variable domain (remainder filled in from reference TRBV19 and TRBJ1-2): DGGITQSPKYLFRKEGQNVTLSCEQNLNHDAMYWYRQDPGQGLRLIYYSQIVNDFQKGDIAEGYSVSREKKESFPLTVTSAQKNPTAFYLCASVPGGGYTFGSGTRLTVV.